This T cell receptor (beta chain) was found in a study of T-cell reconstitution after alpha-beta-depleted transplantation in children. Study-wide results and caveats: Surviving recipient cells, namely T cells and thymic progenitors, were the source of high day-60 TCRbeta diversity in some patients. About two months after transplant, alpha-beta T cells reportedly came from several hundred expanded graft clones.

Library preparation (for TCRbeta) was performed with unique molecular identifiers. In TCRdb, the PCR reads were re-called with MiXCR into one record per CDR3 protein. The sample carries approximately 30,000 distinct CDR3 sequences, roughly 6.3% recorded once. As to this clonotype: Its specificity is not known. A much larger clone lies one base from this, so it may be a read error.

The CDR3 has 14 residues. From germline, CDR1 is ENHRY and CDR2 SYGVKD. V dropped 6 bases and J dropped 0 bases, with 10 bases sitting between them. The gene calls are TRBV10-3 and TRBJ2-3; tentatively, D is TRBD2 (5 bases). The material sequenced was PBMCs, mostly from graft donor cells, taken 180 days after TCRalphabeta/CD19-depleted stem cell transplant. The receptor comes from a male patient younger than 18 who had a stem cell transplant for acute myeloid leukemia, so the T cells may come from the graft donor. The CDR3 nucleotides are TGTGCCATCAGGCTGGTAGCGAGCACAGATACGCAGTATTTT. This codes for CAIRLVASTDTQYF.